This TCR beta chain derives from a study of cytomegalovirus exposure and HLA in healthy donors. Amplification used 60 Vbeta primers and 13 Jbeta primers. The data were produced by immunoSEQ multiplex PCR, yet TCRdb's version contains in-frame clones alone and is incomplete. Of 100,000 to 150,000 clones detected, around two thirds appear once; the ten largest clones hold approximately 2.6%. Germline CDR1 reads MDHEN; CDR2 reads SYDVKM. The CDR3 sequence is 14 residues long. V shed 8 bases and J shed 1 base, with 14 bases lying between them. Sequenced: PBMCs. The sequence came from a human donor in good health. The chain carries TRBV28 and TRBJ2-5; tentative D call: TRBD2 (6 bases). The CDR3 protein is CASDRGGSQETQYF. CDR3 coding DNA: TGTGCCAGCGATAGAGGAGGGTCCCAAGAGACCCAGTACTTC.